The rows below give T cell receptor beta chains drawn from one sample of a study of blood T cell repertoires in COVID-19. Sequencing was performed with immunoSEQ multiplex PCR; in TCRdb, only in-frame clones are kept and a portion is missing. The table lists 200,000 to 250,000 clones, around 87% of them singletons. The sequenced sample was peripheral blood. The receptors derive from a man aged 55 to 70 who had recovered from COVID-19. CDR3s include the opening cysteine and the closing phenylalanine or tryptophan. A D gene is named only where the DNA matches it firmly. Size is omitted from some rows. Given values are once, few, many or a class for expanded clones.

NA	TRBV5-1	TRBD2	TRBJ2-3	TGCGCCAGCAGCTCGGGACTAGCGGGAGGGTCCCCTACCACAGATACGCAGTATTTT	CASSSGLAGGSPTTDTQYF
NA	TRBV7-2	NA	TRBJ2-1	TGTGCCAGCAGCTTCCTAGGCCAAGAGTATGAGCAGTTCTTC	CASSFLGQEYEQFF
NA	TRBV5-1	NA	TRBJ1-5	TGCGCCAGCAGCTTGGCCGGGGGAGGTGGCAATCAGCCCCAGCATTTT	CASSLAGGGGNQPQHF
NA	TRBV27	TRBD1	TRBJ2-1	TGTGCCAGCAGTTTCTTAACGCCCGGGACAGGGCTTAGGAATGAGCAGTTCTTC	CASSFLTPGTGLRNEQFF
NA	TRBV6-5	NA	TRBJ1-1	TGTGCCACGTCCTGGGGGGACTCTACCACTGAAGCTTTCTTT	CATSWGDSTTEAFF
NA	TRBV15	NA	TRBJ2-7	TGTGCCACCAGCGTACACAGAGACGAGCAGTACTTC	CATSVHRDEQYF
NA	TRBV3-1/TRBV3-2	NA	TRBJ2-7	TGTGCCAGCAGCCCCAGGAGGGGGCAGAGCTCCTACGAGCAGTACTTC	CASSPRRGQSSYEQYF
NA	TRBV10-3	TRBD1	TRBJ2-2	TGTGCCATCAGTGATTTCGACAGGGGAACCGAGGAGCTGTTTTTT	CAISDFDRGTEELFF
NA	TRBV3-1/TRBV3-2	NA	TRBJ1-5	TGTGCCAGCAGCCAATCCCCGGGAGGGACGAGCAATCAGCCCCAGCATTTT	CASSQSPGGTSNQPQHF
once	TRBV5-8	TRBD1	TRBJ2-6	TGTGCCAGCAGCTGGGACAGCCTCTCTGGGGCCAACGTCCTGACTTTC	CASSWDSLSGANVLTF
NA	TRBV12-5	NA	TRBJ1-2	TGTGCTAGTGGTTTGGTATCAGCCGGGGGCTACACCTTC	CASGLVSAGGYTF
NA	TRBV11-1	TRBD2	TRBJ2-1	TGTGCCAGCAGCTTTTCGCTAGCGGTATACAATGAGCAGTTCTTC	CASSFSLAVYNEQFF
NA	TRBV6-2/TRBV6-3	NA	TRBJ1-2	TGTGCCAGCAGTGACCCAGGAATCTATGGCTACACCTTC	CASSDPGIYGYTF
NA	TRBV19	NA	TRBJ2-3	TGTGCCAGTAGGCCCCCCGGGAACACAGATACGCAGTATTTT	CASRPPGNTDTQYF
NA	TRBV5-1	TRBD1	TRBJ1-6	TGCGCCAGCAGCCGAAAAACCGGGACAGGGGACTCCTATAATTCACCCCTCCACTTT	CASSRKTGTGDSYNSPLHF
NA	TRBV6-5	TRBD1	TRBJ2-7	TGTGCCAGCAGTTACGGGGACAGGGCCAGCGAGCAGTACTTC	CASSYGDRASEQYF
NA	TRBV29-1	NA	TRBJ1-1	TGCAGCGTCGCACAGGGTGCCATGAACACTGAAGCTTTCTTT	CSVAQGAMNTEAFF
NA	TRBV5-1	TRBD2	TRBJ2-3	TGCGCCAGCAGCTTGAAGCGGATCGCGGGGGGCACAGATACGCAGTATTTT	CASSLKRIAGGTDTQYF
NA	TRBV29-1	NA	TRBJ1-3	TGCAGCGTAATACCGGGACACAGTTCTGGAAACACCATATATTTT	CSVIPGHSSGNTIYF
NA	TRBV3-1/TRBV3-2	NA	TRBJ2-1	TGTGCCAGCAGCCAAGAGGCGGCGGGCCTCTACAATGAGCAGTTCTTC	CASSQEAAGLYNEQFF
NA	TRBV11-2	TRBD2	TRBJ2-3	TGTGCCAGCAGCACAGCGGGGGGGCTATATACGCAGTATTTT	CASSTAGGLYTQYF
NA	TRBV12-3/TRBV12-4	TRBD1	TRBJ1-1	TGTGCCAGCAGTGACAGGGGGCTAACTGAAGCTTTCTTT	CASSDRGLTEAFF
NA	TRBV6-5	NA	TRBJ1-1	TGTGCCAGCAGTTACCGGGGTGGGGACACTGAAGCTTTCTTT	CASSYRGGDTEAFF
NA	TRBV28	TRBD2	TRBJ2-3	TGTGCCAGCAGTACAGGGACTAGCGGGGCAGATACGCAGTATTTT	CASSTGTSGADTQYF
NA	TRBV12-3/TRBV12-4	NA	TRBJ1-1	TGTGCCAGCATCCATAAAGGGGGAACTGAAGCTTTCTTT	CASIHKGGTEAFF
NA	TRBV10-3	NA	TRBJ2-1	TGTGCCATCAGCCTACAGGGTTCCTACAATGAGCAGTTCTTC	CAISLQGSYNEQFF
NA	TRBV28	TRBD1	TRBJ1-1	TGTGCCAGCAGTCTCTATTCCACCGGGACAGTTTACACTGAAGCTTTCTTT	CASSLYSTGTVYTEAFF
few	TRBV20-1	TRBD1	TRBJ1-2	TGCAGTGCTAGCCACAGGGGTGGCTACACCTTC	CSASHRGGYTF
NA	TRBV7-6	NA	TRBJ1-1	TGTGCCAGCAGCTTACTCCCACGCGGGGGCACTGAAGCTTTCTTT	CASSLLPRGGTEAFF
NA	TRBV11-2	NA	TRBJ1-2	TGTGCCAGCAGCCCTCGCGAGGTTGGATATGGCTACACCTTC	CASSPREVGYGYTF
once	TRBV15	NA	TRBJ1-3	TGTGCCACCAGCAGGGCGGCGGGAAACACCATATATTTT	CATSRAAGNTIYF
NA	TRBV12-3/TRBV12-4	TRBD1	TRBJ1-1	TGTGCCAGCCGGACAGGGGTCGCGACTGAAGCTTTCTTT	CASRTGVATEAFF
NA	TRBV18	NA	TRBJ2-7	TGTGCCAGCTCTCGAGAAGGGGAGGAGTACTTC	CASSREGEEYF
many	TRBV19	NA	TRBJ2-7	TGTGCCAGTAGTCTACAGGGAAACTACGAGCAGTACTTC	CASSLQGNYEQYF
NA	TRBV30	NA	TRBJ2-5	TGTGCCTGGAGTGTGATGGGCAGGGAGACCCAGTACTTC	CAWSVMGRETQYF
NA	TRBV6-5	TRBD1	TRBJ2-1	TGTGCCAGCAGTAAGACAGGGCACAGCTACAATGAGCAGTTCTTC	CASSKTGHSYNEQFF
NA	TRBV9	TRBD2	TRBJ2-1	TGTGCCAGCAGCGCTGCCGGGACTAGCGGGAGGACTAATGAGCAGTTCTTC	CASSAAGTSGRTNEQFF
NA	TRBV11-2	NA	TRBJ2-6	TGTGCCACCCCAGTGGCCTCCTCTGGGGCCAACGTCCTGACTTTC	CATPVASSGANVLTF
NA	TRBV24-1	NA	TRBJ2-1	TGTGCCACCAGTGACCCGAACAGGAATGAGCAGTTCTTC	CATSDPNRNEQFF
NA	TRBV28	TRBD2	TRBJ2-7	TGTGCCAGCAGTTCTCGGACTAGCGGGAGGTCCGAGCAGTACTTC	CASSSRTSGRSEQYF
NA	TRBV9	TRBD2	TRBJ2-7	TGTGCCAGCAGCGTAGGAGGTCTCGGGAGGACGTACGAGCAGTACTTC	CASSVGGLGRTYEQYF
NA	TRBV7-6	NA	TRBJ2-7	TGTGCCAGCAGCTTAGCCCTTACCTACGAGCAGTACTTC	CASSLALTYEQYF
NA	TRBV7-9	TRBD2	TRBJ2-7	TGTGCCAGCAGCAAAGGACTAGCGGGAGGGTCCTACGAGCAGTACTTC	CASSKGLAGGSYEQYF
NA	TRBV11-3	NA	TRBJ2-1	TGTGCCAGCAGCGCCCGGACAGACTCCTACAATGAGCAGTTCTTC	CASSARTDSYNEQFF
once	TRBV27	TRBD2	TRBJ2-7	TGTGCCAGCTTTCAACTAGCGGATTCCTACGAGCAGTACTTC	CASFQLADSYEQYF
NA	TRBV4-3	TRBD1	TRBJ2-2	TGCGCCAGCAGCCAAGAAGGGATCGGGACAGGGCCCGCCGGGGAGCTGTTTTTT	CASSQEGIGTGPAGELFF
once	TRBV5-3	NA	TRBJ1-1	TGTGCCAGAAGTCCGACTGAAGCTTTCTTT	CARSPTEAFF
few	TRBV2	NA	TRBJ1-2	TGTGCCAGCGATCGGGTCAGCGGCTACACCTTC	CASDRVSGYTF
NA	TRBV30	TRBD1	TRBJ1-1	TGTGCCTGGGGGAATAACAGGGGCACTGAAGCTTTCTTT	CAWGNNRGTEAFF
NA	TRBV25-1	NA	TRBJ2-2	TGTGCCAGCAGTGAATACAGGGGAAAGGGCGGGGAGCTGTTTTTT	CASSEYRGKGGELFF
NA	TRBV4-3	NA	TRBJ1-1	TGCGCCAGCAGCCCACAGGGCAGTCTCTCTGAAGCTTTCTTT	CASSPQGSLSEAFF
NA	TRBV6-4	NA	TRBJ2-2	TGTGCCAGCAGCGCGCAGGGGACCGGGGAGCTGTTTTTT	CASSAQGTGELFF
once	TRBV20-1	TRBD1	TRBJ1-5	TGCAGTGCTAGTAGAGGGGGCGAGGTGGGCAATCAGCCCCAGCATTTT	CSASRGGEVGNQPQHF
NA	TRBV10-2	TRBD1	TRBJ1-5	TGCGCCAGCAGTGTACAGGGGCAGCCCCAGCATTTT	CASSVQGQPQHF
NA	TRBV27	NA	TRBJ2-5	TGTGCCAGCAGTTCCTCACCCACAGGGATCGAGACCCAGTACTTC	CASSSSPTGIETQYF